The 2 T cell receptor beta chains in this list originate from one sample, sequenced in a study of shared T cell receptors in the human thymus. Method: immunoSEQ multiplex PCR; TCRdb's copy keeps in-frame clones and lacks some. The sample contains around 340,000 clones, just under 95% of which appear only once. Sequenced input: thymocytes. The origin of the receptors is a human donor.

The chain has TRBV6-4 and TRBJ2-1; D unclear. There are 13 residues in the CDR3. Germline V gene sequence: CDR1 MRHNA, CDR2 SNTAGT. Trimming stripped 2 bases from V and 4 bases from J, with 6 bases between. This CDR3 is CASSDKPYNEQFF. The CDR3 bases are TGTGCCAGCAGTGACAAGCCGTACAATGAGCAGTTCTTC.

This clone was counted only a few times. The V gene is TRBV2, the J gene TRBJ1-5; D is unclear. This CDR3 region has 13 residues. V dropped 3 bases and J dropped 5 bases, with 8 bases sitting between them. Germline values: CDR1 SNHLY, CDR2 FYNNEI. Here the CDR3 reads CASSDERDQPQHF. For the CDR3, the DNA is TGTGCCAGCAGTGATGAGAGGGATCAGCCCCAGCATTTT.